Shown below are 20 T cell receptor beta chains from a single sample sequenced in a study of blood T cell repertoires in COVID-19. Profiled with immunoSEQ multiplex PCR; TCRdb holds only in-frame clones, not every one. This sample yields a few hundred thousand clones, of which more than 75% are seen a single time; 2.5% to 3.5% belongs to the top ten. Sequencing was carried out using PBMCs or T cells enriched from blood (not recorded which). The receptors come from a woman in her 30s who had recovered from COVID-19.

V is TRBV7-8 and J is TRBJ2-1, with D maybe TRBD2 (5 bases). The CDR3 totals 14 residues. Germline lookup yields CDR1 SGHVS and CDR2 FQNEAQ. Trimming cost V 0 bases and J 5 bases, with 8 bases left between them. In DNA, the CDR3 is TGTGCCAGCAGCTTAGCGAGGGCCAACAATGAGCAGTTCTTC. This codes for CASSLARANNEQFF.

The rearrangement uses TRBV3-1 (or the pseudogene TRBV3-2) and TRBJ2-5; weak D call: TRBD1 (5 bases). CDR3 size: 17 residues. V lost 0 bases and J lost 5, with 19 bases in between. CDR1 LGHDT and CDR2 YNNKEL come from the germline V gene (reference sequence). The CDR3 sequence is CASSQDRLERGRETQYF. In DNA, the CDR3 is TGTGCCAGCAGCCAAGATCGTTTGGAAAGGGGCCGGGAGACCCAGTACTTC.

This clone was detected a few times. The chain uses TRBV19 and TRBJ1-5; 7 nucleotides align to TRBD1. CDR3 length: 13 amino acids. The germline gives CDR1 LNHDA, CDR2 SQIVND (reference sequence). After removal of 6 bases from V and 7 bases from J, the junction contained 6 bases not matched to a gene. The CDR3 is CASRWGRGQPQHF. CDR3 nucleotides: TGTGCCAGTAGATGGGGCAGGGGGCAGCCCCAGCATTTT.

V and J are TRBV28 and TRBJ1-1; TRBD1 aligns across 9 bases. CDR3 length: 14 amino acids. Germline trimming cut 6 bases from V and 5 bases from J; bases unmatched to any gene: 7. Germline-derived CDR1 and CDR2 are MDHEN and SYDVKM. This CDR3 is CASSTPTGGTEAFF. The CDR3 coding sequence is TGTGCCAGCAGCACACCGACAGGGGGAACTGAAGCTTTCTTT.

The V gene is TRBV5-1, the J gene TRBJ2-6; D gene uncertain. Trimming cost V 4 bases and J 0 bases, with 5 bases left between them. Germline values: CDR1 SGHRS, CDR2 YFSETQ. This CDR3 is 14 amino acids long. CDR3 sequence (DNA): TGCGCCAGCAGCCCGAGCTCTGGGGCCAACGTCCTGACTTTC. It codes for CASSPSSGANVLTF. Full variable domain (remainder filled in from reference TRBV5-1 and TRBJ2-6): KAGVTQTPRYLIKTRGQQVTLSCSPISGHRSVSWYQQTPGQGLQFLFEYFSETQRNKGNFPGRFSGRQFSNSRSEMNVSTLELGDSALYLCASSPSSGANVLTFGAGSRLTVL.

The rearrangement joins TRBV5-1 to TRBJ1-2; the match to TRBD1 covers 7 bases. Losses at the gene ends were 4 bases for V and 3 bases for J; bases not matched to a gene: 6. The germline CDR1 and CDR2 sequences are SGHRS and YFSETQ. This CDR3 is built from 14 residues. The DNA of the CDR3 is TGCGCCAGCAGCGCCGGAACAGGGGACTATGGCTACACCTTC. Translation gives CASSAGTGDYGYTF. Together with reference TRBV5-1 and TRBJ1-2, the CDR3 gives the full variable domain: KAGVTQTPRYLIKTRGQQVTLSCSPISGHRSVSWYQQTPGQGLQFLFEYFSETQRNKGNFPGRFSGRQFSNSRSEMNVSTLELGDSALYLCASSAGTGDYGYTFGSGTRLTVV.

The chain joins TRBV6-2 or TRBV6-3 to TRBJ2-5, with a tentative D call TRBD1 (5 bases). CDR3 length: 16 residues. Germline CDR1 MNHEY, CDR2 SVGEGT. Trimming left V 2 bases short and J 2 bases short, with 15 bases between. The CDR3 region is CASSYDYVTEQETQYF. CDR3 coding DNA: TGTGCCAGCAGTTACGATTATGTGACAGAGCAAGAGACCCAGTACTTC.

The chain employs TRBV5-1 and TRBJ1-1; D uncertain. The CDR3 length is 14 residues. The germline V gene has CDR1 SGHRS and CDR2 YFSETQ. V lost 4 bases to trimming and J lost 1 base, with 11 bases between them. The CDR3 reads CASSPGGPNTEAFF. The CDR3 DNA reads TGCGCCAGCAGCCCCGGAGGGCCGAACACTGAAGCTTTCTTT.

The chain has TRBV6-5 and TRBJ1-4; no firm D call. The germline V and J ends were trimmed by 2 bases and 5 bases, with 12 bases remaining between them. The CDR3 covers 15 residues. The V gene's germline CDR1 is MNHEY and CDR2 SVGAGI. The CDR3 loop is CASSYEAAVNEKLFF. Written as DNA, the CDR3 is TGTGCCAGCAGTTACGAGGCCGCTGTGAATGAAAAACTGTTTTTT.

The V call is TRBV19, the J call TRBJ2-1; unclear D gene. V lost 7 bases and J lost 3, with 13 bases in between. CDR1 is LNHDA and CDR2 is SQIVND in the germline V gene (reference sequence). This CDR3 has 14 amino acids. This CDR3 reads CASTRGGGYNEQFF. As DNA, the CDR3 is TGTGCCAGTACCCGAGGTGGTGGCTACAATGAGCAGTTCTTC.

The chain couples TRBV27 to TRBJ2-1; 14 bases agree with TRBD2. This CDR3 is 15 amino acids long. V lost 5 bases, J lost 7 bases, and 4 bases stayed unmatched. Germline V gene data show CDR1 as MNHEY and CDR2 as SMNVEV (reference sequence). CDR3 sequence reads: CASSDGTSGSNEQFF. CDR3 in DNA: TGTGCCAGCAGTGACGGGACTAGCGGGAGTAATGAGCAGTTCTTC.

The chain joins TRBV5-8 to TRBJ1-6; D is possibly TRBD1 (6 bases). This CDR3 region has 13 residues. The V gene lost 7 bases and the J gene lost 9 bases, with 14 bases spanning the gap. Germline V gene data show CDR1 as SGHTS and CDR2 as YDEGEE. Here the CDR3 reads CASGARGGSPLHF. The CDR3 DNA follows: TGTGCCAGCGGAGCAAGGGGGGGTTCACCCCTCCACTTT.

This clone occurred once. V usage is TRBV3-1 (or the pseudogene TRBV3-2) and J usage is TRBJ2-1; 7 nucleotides match TRBD2. Germline CDR1 reads LGHDT; CDR2 reads YNNKEL (reference sequence). The CDR3 has 19 residues. The trim removed 4 bases at V and 4 bases at J, leaving 19 bases unmatched. CDR3 nucleotide sequence: TGTGCCAGCAGCCCCCCCGGGATTCTAACCGGGGGGTCGTACAATGAGCAGTTCTTC. This gives the protein CASSPPGILTGGSYNEQFF.

The V call is TRBV18, the J call TRBJ2-5; no reliable D call. V shed 6 bases and J shed 3 bases, with 8 bases lying between them. Germline lookup yields CDR1 KGHSH and CDR2 LQKENI. This CDR3 has 12 amino acids. As DNA, the CDR3 is TGTGCCAGCTCTCAACAAGAAGAGACCCAGTACTTC. It specifies CASSQQEETQYF.

The chain links TRBV27 to TRBJ2-7, with TRBD1 identical over 7 bases. V gave up 2 bases and J gave up 1 base; unmatched junction bases: 5. CDR1 and CDR2 from the germline V gene are MNHEY and SMNVEV (reference sequence). CDR3 length: 15 residues. In DNA form, the CDR3 reads TGTGCCAGCAGTTTAAGGGGACAGAGGTCCTACGAGCAGTACTTC. Its protein product is CASSLRGQRSYEQYF.

The chain employs TRBV2 and TRBJ1-1; 12 nucleotides agree with TRBD1. Germline CDR1 reads SNHLY; CDR2 reads FYNNEI. V shed 4 bases, J shed 6 bases, and the junction held 12 bases outside the gene matches. The CDR3 length is 17 residues. CDR3 in DNA: TGTGCCAGCAGTGGCGGTGGGACAGGGGGCTACTATTCTGAAGCTTTCTTT. It specifies CASSGGGTGGYYSEAFF.

The rearrangement uses TRBV7-2 and TRBJ2-2; a weak D match, TRBD1 (5 bases). Trimming cost V 5 bases and J 4 bases, with 14 bases left between them. Germline values: CDR1 SGHTA, CDR2 FQGNSA. The CDR3 loop spans 15 amino acids. CDR3 in amino acids: CASSKLQGLTGELFF. The CDR3 DNA follows: TGTGCCAGCAGCAAACTCCAGGGTCTCACCGGGGAGCTGTTTTTT.

The chain is built from TRBV21-1 and TRBJ2-7; the table's D call TRBD2 went unverified against the DNA. TRBV21-1 is deemed a pseudogene. CDR3 length: 13 residues. Written as DNA, the CDR3 is TGTGCCAGCATCCTCGGGGGCTCCTACGAGCAGTACTTC. Translation: CASILGGSYEQYF.

The chain recombines TRBV6-6 with TRBJ1-2; D gene unclear. Germline V gene sequence: CDR1 MNHNY, CDR2 SVGAGI (reference sequence). V was clipped by 5 bases and J by 2 bases, with 15 bases between them. This CDR3 is 15 amino acids long. The CDR3 nucleotides are TGTGCCAGCAGTCCCTGGGAGGGAAAGAACTATGGCTACACCTTC. It encodes CASSPWEGKNYGYTF.

About this clone: The same CDR3 can be traced to other DNA sequences in this sample. The chain has TRBV5-6 and TRBJ2-7, with D possibly TRBD1 on 5 matching bases. This CDR3 spans 13 amino acids. The V end was cut by 0 bases, the J end by 5 bases, with 9 bases between. From germline, CDR1 is SGHDT and CDR2 YYEEEE. This CDR3 reads CASSLVQGDEQYF. The CDR3 bases are TGTGCCAGCAGCTTGGTTCAGGGTGACGAGCAGTACTTC.